This T cell receptor beta chain stems from a study of blood T cell repertoires in COVID-19. About the study: Collection of acute and convalescent COVID-19 samples took place in the United States, Italy and Spain.

Looked up from germline, CDR1 is LGHDT and CDR2 is YNNKEL (reference sequence). The CDR3 runs 17 residues. Trimming shortened V by 0 bases and J by 0 bases, and 14 bases separated the two germline ends. As processed by the authors: Reference gene primer amplification gave nucleated cell count estimates. Profiling relied on immunoSEQ multiplex PCR, and the TCRdb table lists in-frame clones only, not all of them. D and trimming were read from the DNA, whereas the V and J calls and clone size are those reported in that table. The repertoire holds some 15,000 clones, 88% seen once, with approximately 2.6% in the top ten.

The sample taken for sequencing was peripheral blood. This TCR was sampled from a human donor in a cohort sampled during active COVID-19. The rearrangement uses TRBV3-1 (or the pseudogene TRBV3-2) and TRBJ1-2, with D perhaps matching TRBD1 (5 bases). As DNA, the CDR3 is TGTGCCAGCAGCCAAGACCATTCAGGGCCTTCTAACTATGGCTACACCTTC. This encodes CASSQDHSGPSNYGYTF.